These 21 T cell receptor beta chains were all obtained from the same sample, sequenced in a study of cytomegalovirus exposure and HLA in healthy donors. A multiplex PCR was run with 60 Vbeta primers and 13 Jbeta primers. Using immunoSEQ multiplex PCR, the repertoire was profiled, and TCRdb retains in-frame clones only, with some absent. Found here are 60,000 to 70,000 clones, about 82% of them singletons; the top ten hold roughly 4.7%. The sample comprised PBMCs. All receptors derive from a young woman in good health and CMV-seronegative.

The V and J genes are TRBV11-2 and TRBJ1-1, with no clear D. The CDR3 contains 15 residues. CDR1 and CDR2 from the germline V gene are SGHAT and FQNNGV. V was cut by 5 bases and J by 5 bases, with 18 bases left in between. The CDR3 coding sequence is TGTGCCAGCAGCCCCCTCCGGCCCGGAGGGACTGAAGCTTTCTTT. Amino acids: CASSPLRPGGTEAFF.

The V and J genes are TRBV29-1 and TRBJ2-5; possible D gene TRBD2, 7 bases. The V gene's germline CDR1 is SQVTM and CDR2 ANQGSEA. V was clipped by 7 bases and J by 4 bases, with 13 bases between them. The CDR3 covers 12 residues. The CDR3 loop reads CSAHREGETQYF. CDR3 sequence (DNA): TGCAGCGCACACAGGGAGGGAGAGACCCAGTACTTC.

CDR3 residues: CASRVVGALAGYTF. CDR3 coding DNA: TGTGCCAGCAGGGTGGTTGGGGCCTTGGCTGGCTACACCTTC. The chain carries TRBV5-4 and TRBJ1-2; D might be TRBD1 (5 bases). V was shortened by 5 bases and J by 7 bases, with 18 bases between the two germline ends. The germline V gene encodes CDR1 SGHNT and CDR2 YYREEE (reference sequence). The CDR3 length is 14 residues. The whole variable domain, remainder taken from reference TRBV5-4 and TRBJ1-2, is ETGVTQSPTHLIKTRGQQVTLRCSSQSGHNTVSWYQQALGQGPQFIFQYYREEENGRGNFPPRFSGLQFPNYSSELNVNALELDDSALYLCASRVVGALAGYTFGSGTRLTVV.

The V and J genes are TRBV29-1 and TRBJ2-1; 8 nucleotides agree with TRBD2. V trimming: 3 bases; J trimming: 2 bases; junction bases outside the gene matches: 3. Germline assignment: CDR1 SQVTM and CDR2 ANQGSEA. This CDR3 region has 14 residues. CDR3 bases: TGCAGCGTTGATCGGGGGGGACCCTACAATGAGCAGTTCTTC. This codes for CSVDRGGPYNEQFF.

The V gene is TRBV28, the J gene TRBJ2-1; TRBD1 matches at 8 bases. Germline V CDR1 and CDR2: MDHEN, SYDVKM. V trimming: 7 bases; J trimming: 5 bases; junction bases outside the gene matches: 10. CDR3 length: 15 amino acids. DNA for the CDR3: TGTGCCAGCATCTGGCAGGGGGCGCCGGACAATGAGCAGTTCTTC. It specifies CASIWQGAPDNEQFF.

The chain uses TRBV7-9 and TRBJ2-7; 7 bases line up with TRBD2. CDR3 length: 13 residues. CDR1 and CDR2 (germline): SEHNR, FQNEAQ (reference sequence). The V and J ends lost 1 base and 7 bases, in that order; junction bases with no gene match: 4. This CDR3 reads CASSLESSGEQYF. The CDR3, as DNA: TGTGCCAGCAGCTTAGAGTCTAGCGGAGAGCAGTACTTC.

The chain's CDR3 is CASSGTSLERQYF. The CDR3 coding sequence is TGTGCCAGCAGTGGGACAAGCCTCGAGAGGCAGTACTTC. This chain uses TRBV2 with TRBJ2-7, with D possibly matching TRBD1 (5 bases). Germline lookup yields CDR1 SNHLY and CDR2 FYNNEI. Trimming cost V 4 bases and J 9 bases, with 16 bases left between them. The CDR3 runs 13 residues. Full variable domain (rest looked up from reference TRBV2 and TRBJ2-7): EPEVTQTPSHQVTQMGQEVILRCVPISNHLYFYWYRQILGQKVEFLVSFYNNEISEKSEIFDDQFSVERPDGSNFTLKIRSTKLEDSAMYFCASSGTSLERQYFGPGTRLTVT.

In DNA form, the CDR3 reads TGTGCCATCCGTAGCAATCAGCCCCAGCATTTT. As protein: CAIRSNQPQHF. The rearrangement links TRBV19 to TRBJ1-5; the D is unclear. V was trimmed by 10 bases and J by 0 bases, leaving 4 bases between them. The CDR3 has 11 residues. Per the germline V gene, CDR1 is LNHDA and CDR2 is SQIVND (reference sequence).

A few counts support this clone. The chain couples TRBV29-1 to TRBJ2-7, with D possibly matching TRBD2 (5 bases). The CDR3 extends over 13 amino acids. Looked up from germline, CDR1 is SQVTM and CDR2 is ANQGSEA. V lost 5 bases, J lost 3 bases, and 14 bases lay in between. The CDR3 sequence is CSVRADGIYEQYF. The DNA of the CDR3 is TGCAGCGTTCGTGCCGACGGGATCTACGAGCAGTACTTC.

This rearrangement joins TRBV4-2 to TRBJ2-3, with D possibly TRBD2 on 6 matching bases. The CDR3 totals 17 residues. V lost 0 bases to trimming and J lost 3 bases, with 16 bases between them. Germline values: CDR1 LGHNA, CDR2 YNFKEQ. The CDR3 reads CASSQDGPGLQTDTQYF. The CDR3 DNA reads TGTGCCAGCAGCCAAGACGGTCCGGGACTCCAAACAGATACGCAGTATTTT.

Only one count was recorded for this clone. CDR3 sequence reads: CSVEGQGAVAVQETQYF. In DNA, the CDR3 is TGCAGCGTTGAAGGACAGGGGGCGGTAGCTGTCCAAGAGACCCAGTACTTC. The J gene is TRBJ2-5, the V gene TRBV29-1; TRBD1 aligns across 10 bases. Germline V CDR1 and CDR2: SQVTM, ANQGSEA. The CDR3 is 17 amino acids. The trim removed 1 base at V and 1 base at J, leaving 9 bases unmatched.

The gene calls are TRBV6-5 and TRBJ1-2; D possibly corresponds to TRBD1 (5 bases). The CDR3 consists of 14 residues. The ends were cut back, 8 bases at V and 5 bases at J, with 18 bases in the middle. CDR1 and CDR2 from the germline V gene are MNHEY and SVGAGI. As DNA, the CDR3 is TGTGCCAGCGGAAGTCAGGGCGGGGGGTATGGCTACACCTTC. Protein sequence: CASGSQGGGYGYTF.

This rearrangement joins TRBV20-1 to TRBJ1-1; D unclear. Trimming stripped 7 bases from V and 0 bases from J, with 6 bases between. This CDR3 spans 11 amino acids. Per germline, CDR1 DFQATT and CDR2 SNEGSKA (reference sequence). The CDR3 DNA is TGCAGTGTCAACATGAACACTGAAGCTTTCTTT. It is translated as CSVNMNTEAFF.

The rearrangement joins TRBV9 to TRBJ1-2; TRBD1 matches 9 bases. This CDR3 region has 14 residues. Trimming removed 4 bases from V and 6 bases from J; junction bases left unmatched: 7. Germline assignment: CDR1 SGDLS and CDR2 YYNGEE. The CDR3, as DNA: TGTGCCAGCAGCCCTACAGGGGGCGAAGATGGCTACACCTTC. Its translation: CASSPTGGEDGYTF.

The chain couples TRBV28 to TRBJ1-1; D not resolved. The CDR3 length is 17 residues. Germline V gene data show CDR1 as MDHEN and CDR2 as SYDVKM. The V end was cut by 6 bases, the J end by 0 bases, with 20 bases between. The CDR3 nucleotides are TGTGCCAGCAGCACCCTGGCAGCGTTACCTTTGAACACTGAAGCTTTCTTT. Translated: CASSTLAALPLNTEAFF.

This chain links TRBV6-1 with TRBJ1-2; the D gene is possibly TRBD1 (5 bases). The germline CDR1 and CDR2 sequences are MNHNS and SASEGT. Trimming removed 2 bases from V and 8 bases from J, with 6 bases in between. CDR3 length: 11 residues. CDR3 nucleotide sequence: TGTGCCAGCAGTGAAAAGGGGGGCTACACCTTC. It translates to CASSEKGGYTF.

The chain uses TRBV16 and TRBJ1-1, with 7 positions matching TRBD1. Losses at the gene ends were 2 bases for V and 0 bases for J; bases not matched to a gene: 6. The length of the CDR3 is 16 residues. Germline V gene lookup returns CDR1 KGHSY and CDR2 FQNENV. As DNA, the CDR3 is TGTGCCAGCAGCCAAGACAGGGTCGGGGTGAACACTGAAGCTTTCTTT. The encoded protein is CASSQDRVGVNTEAFF.

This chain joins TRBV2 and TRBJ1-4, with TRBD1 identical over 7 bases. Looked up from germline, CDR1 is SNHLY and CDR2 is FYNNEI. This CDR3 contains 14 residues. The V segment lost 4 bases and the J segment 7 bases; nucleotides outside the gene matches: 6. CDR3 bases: TGTGCCAGCAGTGGACAGGGTAGGACTGAAAAACTGTTTTTT. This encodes CASSGQGRTEKLFF. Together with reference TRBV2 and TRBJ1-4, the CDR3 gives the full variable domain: EPEVTQTPSHQVTQMGQEVILRCVPISNHLYFYWYRQILGQKVEFLVSFYNNEISEKSEIFDDQFSVERPDGSNFTLKIRSTKLEDSAMYFCASSGQGRTEKLFFGSGTQLSVL.

The CDR3 loop is CASRPKQGTGELFF. The CDR3 DNA follows: TGTGCCAGCAGACCAAAACAGGGGACCGGGGAGCTGTTTTTT. The chain combines TRBV25-1 with TRBJ2-2, with TRBD1 matching 7 bases. This CDR3 comprises 14 residues. After removal of 6 bases from V and 5 bases from J, the junction contained 6 bases not matched to a gene. CDR1 MGHDK and CDR2 SYGVNS come from the germline V gene.

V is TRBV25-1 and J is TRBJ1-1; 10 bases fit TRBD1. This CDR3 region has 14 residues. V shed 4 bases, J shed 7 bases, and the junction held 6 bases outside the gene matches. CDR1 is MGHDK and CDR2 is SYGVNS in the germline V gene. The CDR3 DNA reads TGTGCCAGCAGTGCGGGACAGGGGTATAATGAAGCTTTCTTT. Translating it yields CASSAGQGYNEAFF. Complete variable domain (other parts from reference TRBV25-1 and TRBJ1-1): EADIYQTPRYLVIGTGKKITLECSQTMGHDKMYWYQQDPGMELHLIHYSYGVNSTEKGDLSSESTVSRIRTEHFPLTLESARPSHTSQYLCASSAGQGYNEAFFGQGTRLTVV.

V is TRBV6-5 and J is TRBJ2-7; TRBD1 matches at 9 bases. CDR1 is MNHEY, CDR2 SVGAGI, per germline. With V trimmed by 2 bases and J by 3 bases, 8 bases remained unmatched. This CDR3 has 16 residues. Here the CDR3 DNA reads TGTGCCAGCAGTTACGGCTACAGGGGGCCATACTACGAGCAGTACTTC. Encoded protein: CASSYGYRGPYYEQYF.